This T cell receptor beta chain was identified in a study of blood T cells in healthy people across ages. The second PCR ran about 6 to 11 cycles with a sample-barcoded 5' primer and J-beta primers. TCRdb reprocessed the 5' RACE reads with MiXCR, giving one entry per CDR3 protein. The sample consists of about a million distinct CDR3 sequences, just over 50% of them appearing once. Trimming left V 5 bases short and J 6 bases short, with 16 bases between. The CDR3 runs to 13 residues. Germline CDR1 and CDR2: DFQATT and SNEGSKA (reference sequence). Study-wide points: Higher naive T cell percentage went strongly together with higher TCR beta diversity. With age, beta diversity per million T cells declined roughly linearly, significantly by approximately 40.

As for this clonotype: Its target is not known.

V and J are TRBV20-1 and TRBJ2-5; perhaps TRBD2 as D (5 bases). This sequence originates from a woman between 55 and 75 years old in good health. Sample: blood. The chain's CDR3 is CSAERTSQKTQYF. In DNA, the CDR3 is TGCAGTGCTGAGAGGACTTCTCAAAAGACCCAGTACTTC.